This record looks at one T cell receptor (beta chain) sequence and its context. Its target is not known. 13 Jbeta primers and 60 Vbeta primers were used for the PCR. Here immunoSEQ multiplex PCR was the method, and the copy in TCRdb shows in-frame clones only, minus some. The sample has roughly 150,000 clones; 77% are singletons. The CDR3 is 17 amino acids. Trimming cost V 7 bases and J 4 bases; bases outside gene matches: 15. CDR1 is SEHNR and CDR2 is FQNEAQ in the germline V gene (reference sequence). The data stem from a study of cytomegalovirus exposure and HLA in healthy donors. Broader study findings: Later, TCR association rates were found to vary by HLA locus, highest for DRB1 and lowest for HLA-C.

Sample: PBMCs. The chain is built from TRBV7-9 and TRBJ2-2; 7 bases match TRBD2. The TCR comes from a man aged 25 to 40 in good health and CMV-seronegative. CDR3 in amino acids: CASTPGESSGPTGELFF. DNA for the CDR3: TGTGCCAGCACCCCAGGAGAAAGTAGCGGGCCCACCGGGGAGCTGTTTTTT.